This passage covers 19 T cell receptor beta chains from one sample sequenced in a study of blood T cell repertoires in COVID-19. Repertoires were generated with immunoSEQ multiplex PCR, while TCRdb's copy carries only in-frame clones and drops some. The sample lists roughly 60,000 clones, roughly 92% occurring once. What was sequenced was peripheral blood. Source of these receptors: a human donor in a cohort sampled during active COVID-19.

The rearrangement links TRBV13 to TRBJ2-3; 10 bases agree with TRBD2. Germline lookup yields CDR1 PRHDT and CDR2 FYEKMQ (reference sequence). Unmatched junction bases numbered 6, after V lost 1 base and J lost 2 bases. CDR3 length: 17 amino acids. DNA for the CDR3: TGTGCCAGCAGCTTAGTAGGTCTAGCGGGAGACACAGATACGCAGTATTTT. Translation: CASSLVGLAGDTDTQYF.

The chain joins TRBV19 to TRBJ2-7; D remains ambiguous. The germline CDR1 and CDR2 sequences are LNHDA and SQIVND (reference sequence). The CDR3 runs 15 residues. V lost 5 bases to trimming and J lost 5 bases, with 19 bases between them. The CDR3 bases are TGTGCCAGTAGTCCGCTTGGTGGCCCCATCGACGAGCAGTACTTC. Amino acids: CASSPLGGPIDEQYF.

The V call is TRBV7-3, the J call TRBJ2-2; 7 nucleotides match TRBD2. The length of the CDR3 is 16 residues. CDR1 is SGHTA and CDR2 is FQGTGA in the germline V gene. With 7 bases clipped from V and 8 bases from J, the junction kept 16 bases outside the gene matches. This chain's CDR3 is CASTEKGGSVPGELFF. DNA for the CDR3: TGTGCCAGCACGGAGAAGGGCGGGAGCGTCCCGGGGGAGCTGTTTTTT.

J is TRBJ2-1 and V is TRBV7-2; tentatively, D is TRBD1 (6 bases). Trimming took off 0 bases at V and 8 bases at J, with 11 bases between the two ends. In germline, CDR1 is SGHTA, CDR2 FQGNSA. The CDR3 totals 14 residues. The CDR3 region has the DNA TGTGCCAGCAGCTTAGCGGGTGGGGGCGATGAGCAGTTCTTC. Its translation is CASSLAGGGDEQFF. Together with reference TRBV7-2 and TRBJ2-1, the CDR3 gives the full variable domain: GAGVSQSPSNKVTEKGKDVELRCDPISGHTALYWYRQSLGQGLEFLIYFQGNSAPDKSGLPSDRFSAERTGGSVSTLTIQRTQQEDSAVYLCASSLAGGGDEQFFGPGTRLTVL.

The chain carries TRBV16 and TRBJ1-1; D gene unclear. Trimming took off 1 base at V and 4 bases at J, with 13 bases between the two ends. CDR1 is KGHSY, CDR2 FQNENV, per germline. The CDR3 sequence is 15 residues long. CDR3 nucleotide sequence: TGTGCCAGCAGCCAATTAACCGGTCAGGCCACTGAAGCTTTCTTT. Encoded protein: CASSQLTGQATEAFF. The variable domain in full, with the rest retrieved from reference TRBV16 and TRBJ1-1, is GEEVAQTPKHLVRGEGQKAKLYCAPIKGHSYVFWYQQVLKNEFKFLISFQNENVFDETGMPKERFSAKCLPNSPCSLEIQATKLEDSAVYFCASSQLTGQATEAFFGQGTRLTVV.

The CDR3 protein is CSAEGSEKLFF. CDR3 DNA sequence: TGCAGTGCTGAGGGAAGTGAAAAACTGTTTTTT. The chain combines TRBV20-1 with TRBJ1-4; no clear D. Germline CDR1 DFQATT, CDR2 SNEGSKA (reference sequence). This CDR3 region has 11 residues. V lost 5 bases and J lost 7, with 8 bases in between.

The DNA of the CDR3 is TGTGCCAGCTCACGGTTGGAGGGGGCAGATAATGAAAAACTGTTTTTT. This sequence encodes CASSRLEGADNEKLFF. The rearrangement joins TRBV18 to TRBJ1-4; the match to TRBD1 covers 7 bases. Trimming cost V 4 bases and J 4 bases; bases outside gene matches: 9. CDR1 and CDR2 (germline): KGHSH, LQKENI. This CDR3 region has 16 residues.

The chain joins TRBV25-1 to TRBJ2-7, with TRBD2 matching 13 bases. V lost 6 bases, J lost 3 bases, and 5 bases stayed unmatched. Germline V gene data show CDR1 as MGHDK and CDR2 as SYGVNS. There are 15 residues in the CDR3. The CDR3 DNA reads as TGTGCCAGCAGAGGAGGACTAGCGGGAGTCTACGAGCAGTACTTC. This gives the protein CASRGGLAGVYEQYF.

The chain links TRBV9 to TRBJ2-3; 9 bases align to TRBD2. The germline CDR1 and CDR2 sequences are SGDLS and YYNGEE. The CDR3 loop spans 16 amino acids. The junction had 13 bases not matched to a gene; V was cut back by 6 bases and J by 5 bases. In DNA form, the CDR3 reads TGTGCCAGCACCCAAACGGGGACTAGCTTTGGAGATACGCAGTATTTT. Translating it yields CASTQTGTSFGDTQYF.

The rearrangement links TRBV6-2 or TRBV6-3 to TRBJ2-5; 9 bases are a match to TRBD2. The length of the CDR3 is 14 residues. Germline CDR1 is MNHEY and CDR2 is SVGEGT. With V trimmed by 5 bases and J by 5 bases, 6 bases remained unmatched. CDR3 nucleotides: TGTGCCAGCAGTGGGGGACTAGCACGGGAGACCCAGTACTTC. Its translation: CASSGGLARETQYF.

V usage is TRBV27 and J usage is TRBJ2-5; 9 bases match TRBD1. From germline, CDR1 is MNHEY and CDR2 SMNVEV (reference sequence). Trimming removed 4 bases from V and 4 bases from J; junction bases left unmatched: 10. This CDR3 is 16 amino acids long. Here the CDR3 reads CASSSYTGQGRETQYF. CDR3 in DNA: TGTGCCAGCAGTTCTTACACCGGACAGGGGAGAGAGACCCAGTACTTC.

The chain couples TRBV2 to TRBJ2-7; 7 bases are a match to TRBD1. CDR3 size: 14 residues. Germline CDR1 and CDR2: SNHLY and FYNNEI. V shed 5 bases, J shed 5 bases, and the junction held 9 bases outside the gene matches. For the CDR3, the DNA is TGTGCCAGCAGTCCGGGACAGACTCTCGACGAGCAGTACTTC. Its protein product is CASSPGQTLDEQYF.

The chain couples TRBV27 to TRBJ1-3, with D possibly being TRBD1 (6 bases). V was cut by 4 bases and J by 0 bases, with 16 bases left in between. Germline lookup yields CDR1 MNHEY and CDR2 SMNVEV (reference sequence). The CDR3 loop spans 17 amino acids. For the CDR3, the DNA is TGTGCCAGCAGTTCAGTTGGACAGTCAAACTCTGGAAACACCATATATTTT. Residues: CASSSVGQSNSGNTIYF.

The genes are TRBV7-2 and TRBJ2-7, with 11 bases fitting TRBD2. From germline, CDR1 is SGHTA and CDR2 FQGNSA. This CDR3 region has 16 residues. V shed 3 bases and J 3 bases; nucleotides not matched to a gene: 7. CDR3 in DNA: TGTGCCAGCAGCTTCCGTAGCGGGAGGGCCTTCTACGAGCAGTACTTC. Encoded protein: CASSFRSGRAFYEQYF.

CDR3 DNA: TGCGCCAGCAGCCAAAGTCTCATCCGAGGTGGAACAGATACGCAGTATTTT. Translation: CASSQSLIRGGTDTQYF. J is TRBJ2-3 and V is TRBV4-3, with D hard to call. V dropped 2 bases and J dropped 3 bases, with 18 bases sitting between them. CDR1 and CDR2 (germline): LGHNA, YSLEER. The CDR3 length is 17 residues.

The chain links TRBV19 to TRBJ2-5; D is possibly TRBD2 (5 bases). Germline V gene sequence: CDR1 LNHDA, CDR2 SQIVND (reference sequence). The germline V and J ends were trimmed by 1 base and 7 bases, with 13 bases remaining between them. The CDR3 totals 14 residues. The CDR3 spells CASSIGLFEGTQYF. In DNA form, the CDR3 reads TGTGCCAGTAGTATAGGGCTATTTGAGGGGACCCAGTACTTC.

The chain uses TRBV11-1 and TRBJ1-1; D gene uncertain. The germline gives CDR1 SGHAT, CDR2 FQDESV (reference sequence). Trimming left V 2 bases short and J 1 base short, with 5 bases between. The length of the CDR3 is 13 residues. The CDR3: CASSLRGNTEAFF. The CDR3 region has the DNA TGTGCCAGCAGCTTACGCGGGAACACTGAAGCTTTCTTT.

The chain is built from TRBV7-2 and TRBJ2-7; 9 positions match TRBD1. The CDR3 is 14 amino acids. Trimming cost V 5 bases and J 9 bases; bases outside gene matches: 11. Germline V CDR1 and CDR2: SGHTA, FQGNSA. This CDR3 is CASSIPRDRAVQYF. In nucleotides, the CDR3 is TGTGCCAGCAGCATCCCCCGGGACAGGGCGGTGCAGTACTTC.

The CDR3 DNA reads as TGTGCCAGCATCACTACTAGCGGGGCCTACAATGAGCAGTTCTTC. Its translation is CASITTSGAYNEQFF. The V call is TRBV6-5, the J call TRBJ2-1; TRBD2 agrees at 10 bases. Germline CDR1 MNHEY, CDR2 SVGAGI. Trimming at V came to 7 bases and at J to 2 bases, leaving 5 bases not matched to a gene. This CDR3 has 15 residues.